This T cell receptor (beta chain) came from a study of naive CD8 T cells in extremely preterm neonates. Assay used: immunoSEQ multiplex PCR; TCRdb lists only in-frame clones, some missing. This sample has about 6,100 clones, with approximately 98% found just once. Elective cesarean births at 37-41 weeks, without labor or membrane rupture, supplied the cord blood. The germline V gene encodes CDR1 ENHRY and CDR2 SYGVKD. V lost 3 bases and J 6 bases, leaving 11 bases between the germline ends. The CDR3 loop spans 13 amino acids. The sequenced material came from naive CD8+ T cells from cord blood. This chain connects TRBV10-3 to TRBJ1-1; D is perhaps TRBD1 (5 bases). The sequence was collected from a newborn in good health. The CDR3 DNA reads as TGTGCCATCAGTGAACGGGGGGGGGCTGAAGCTTTCTTT. It yields the protein CAISERGGAEAFF.